A selection of T cell receptor beta chains follows, all from one sample in a study of cytomegalovirus exposure and HLA in healthy donors. Method: immunoSEQ multiplex PCR; TCRdb's copy keeps in-frame clones and lacks some. Counted here are approximately 110,000 clones, 77% occurring once; the ten biggest clones make up around 3.9%. Sequencing input: PBMCs. The receptors were gathered from a human donor in good health. Each CDR3 is given with its conserved first and last residue. A D gene is named only where the DNA matches it firmly. Size is stated for part of the rows, as once, few or many counts, or as a class when the clone is expanded.

j_call: TRBJ2-7
clone_size: -
v_call: TRBV14
d_call: TRBD1
cdr3_aa: CASSQDRGSYEQYF

j_call: TRBJ2-7
clone_size: -
v_call: TRBV4-2
d_call: TRBD1
cdr3_aa: CASRNNRDRGNYEQYF

j_call: TRBJ2-6
clone_size: -
v_call: TRBV11-1
d_call: TRBD1
cdr3_aa: CASGGGTGSSGANVLTF

j_call: TRBJ1-3
clone_size: -
v_call: TRBV11-3
d_call: -
cdr3_aa: CASSPSSGNTIYF

j_call: TRBJ2-5
clone_size: -
v_call: TRBV28
d_call: TRBD2
cdr3_aa: CASSSGTSGVVSETQYF

j_call: TRBJ1-3
clone_size: -
v_call: TRBV10-1
d_call: -
cdr3_aa: CASSESGGENTIYF

j_call: TRBJ1-1
clone_size: -
v_call: TRBV18
d_call: -
cdr3_aa: CASSAGRTNTEAFF

j_call: -
clone_size: few
v_call: TRBV6-1
d_call: TRBD2
cdr3_aa: CASSGLAGGHGEQYF

j_call: TRBJ2-5
clone_size: once
v_call: TRBV1
d_call: -
cdr3_aa: CTSSPDRQETQYF

j_call: TRBJ1-1
clone_size: -
v_call: TRBV7-2
d_call: TRBD1
cdr3_aa: CASSFGTGGTEAFF

j_call: TRBJ2-3
clone_size: -
v_call: TRBV6-1
d_call: TRBD1
cdr3_aa: CASSAGQGSTDTQYF

j_call: TRBJ1-1
clone_size: -
v_call: TRBV18
d_call: TRBD1
cdr3_aa: CASSPGTVRNEAFF

j_call: TRBJ1-1
clone_size: -
v_call: TRBV2
d_call: TRBD1
cdr3_aa: CASSEGGTVLEAFF

j_call: TRBJ2-7
clone_size: -
v_call: TRBV29-1
d_call: TRBD1
cdr3_aa: CSVEDGTGLSYEQYF

j_call: TRBJ1-1
clone_size: -
v_call: TRBV11-3
d_call: -
cdr3_aa: CASSLVEGTEAFF

j_call: TRBJ2-6
clone_size: -
v_call: TRBV9
d_call: -
cdr3_aa: CASSPRRSLTSSGANVLTF

j_call: TRBJ2-1
clone_size: -
v_call: TRBV29-1
d_call: TRBD2
cdr3_aa: CSARTETSVSSSYNEQFF

j_call: TRBJ2-3
clone_size: -
v_call: TRBV28
d_call: -
cdr3_aa: CASSVHTSSDTQYF